The next 27 T cell receptor beta chains were all read from a single sample in a study of prognosis after radiotherapy for stage I lung cancer. Researchers used two-round multiplex PCR to amplify TCR beta CDR3 starting from genomic DNA. First-round PCR amplification was performed with primers specific to each TRBV and TRBJ gene. Each CDR3 protein gets one entry after TCRdb re-called the multiplex PCR reads with MiXCR. The sample lists around 26,000 distinct CDR3 sequences, around 32% occurring once. This specimen was PBMCs, taken before or after stereotactic body radiation therapy (not recorded which). The receptors were gathered from a donor over 45 with non-small cell lung cancer.

This clonotype was observed many times. This sequence joins TRBV5-1 and TRBJ2-1, with 8 positions matching TRBD2. The CDR3 loop spans 15 amino acids. V trimming: 3 bases; J trimming: 4 bases; junction bases outside the gene matches: 6. Germline V CDR1 and CDR2: SGHRS, YFSETQ. DNA for the CDR3: TGCGCCAGCAGCTCCTTCGGGGGGGAATACAATGAGCAGTTCTTC. Protein product: CASSSFGGEYNEQFF.

There are many counts of this clonotype. This rearrangement joins TRBV2 to TRBJ2-3; TRBD2 might be the D (6 bases). The V end was cut by 6 bases, the J end by 3 bases, with 10 bases between. Germline assignment: CDR1 SNHLY and CDR2 FYNNEI. This CDR3 is 13 amino acids long. The CDR3 loop is CASRLLATDTQYF. CDR3 DNA sequence: TGTGCCAGCAGATTACTAGCAACAGATACGCAGTATTTT.

Many counts were recorded for this clonotype. The rearrangement uses TRBV28 and TRBJ2-2, with unresolved D. Trimming stripped 9 bases from V and 4 bases from J, with 9 bases between. This CDR3 comprises 12 residues. Germline CDR1 MDHEN, CDR2 SYDVKM. Here the CDR3 reads CASARPTGELFF. The CDR3 region has the DNA TGTGCCAGTGCGCGACCCACCGGGGAGCTGTTTTTT.

About this clonotype itself: A single base is all that separates this from a far larger clone, so a read error is likely. The chain combines TRBV28 with TRBJ2-1; TRBD2 matches 8 bases. Trimming removed 10 bases from V and 1 base from J; junction bases left unmatched: 9. The CDR3 contains 15 residues. CDR1 is MDHEN and CDR2 is SYDVKM in the germline V gene. The CDR3 DNA is TGTGCCATCACGACCAGCGGGGGTTCCTACAATGAGCAGTTCTTC. As protein: CAITTSGGSYNEQFF.

This clonotype appeared many times. The J gene is TRBJ2-3, the V gene TRBV11-2, with 8 bases that match TRBD2. The CDR3 runs to 15 residues. Germline values: CDR1 SGHAT, CDR2 FQNNGV. V lost 10 bases to trimming and J lost 2 bases; unmatched junction nucleotides: 11. The CDR3 region is CATWGRGAYTDTQYF. The CDR3 DNA reads as TGTGCCACCTGGGGGCGGGGGGCCTACACAGATACGCAGTATTTT.

This clonotype was seen ten or more times. The V call is TRBV20-1, the J call TRBJ2-3; no clear D. Germline CDR1 DFQATT, CDR2 SNEGSKA (reference sequence). This CDR3 has 13 amino acids. V was trimmed by 5 bases and J by 8 bases, leaving 17 bases between them. This CDR3 reads CSASEVARGTQYF. The CDR3, as DNA: TGCAGTGCTTCCGAGGTGGCGAGAGGTACGCAGTATTTT.

This sequence joins TRBV10-2 and TRBJ2-3, with D hard to call. The V and J ends lost 6 bases and 1 base respectively, with 5 bases between them. Germline V gene lookup returns CDR1 WSHSY and CDR2 SAAADI. This CDR3 has 12 residues. CDR3 DNA: TGCGCCAGCAGGTCAGGCACAGATACGCAGTATTTT. Its protein product is CASRSGTDTQYF.

Notes on this clonotype: The junction and the germline gene differ at one end; a read error may be behind it. The chain's CDR3 is CASSLLSGSNVQTF. Here the CDR3 DNA reads TGTGCCAGCAGCCTTCTCTCTGGGTCCAACGTCCAGACTTTC. The chain carries TRBV11-2 and TRBJ2-6; no reliable D call. Per the germline V gene, CDR1 is SGHAT and CDR2 is FQNNGV. This CDR3 has 14 amino acids.

Ten or more counts support this clonotype. The chain is built from TRBV2 and TRBJ1-4; no firm D call. The CDR3 loop spans 12 amino acids. Trimming left V 6 bases short and J 4 bases short, with 6 bases between. In germline, CDR1 is SNHLY, CDR2 FYNNEI. The chain's CDR3 is CASRSLNEKLFF. CDR3 nucleotide sequence: TGTGCCAGCAGATCGCTTAATGAAAAACTGTTTTTT.

This clonotype appeared many times. V gene TRBV19 combines with J gene TRBJ1-3; TRBD1 aligns across 7 bases. V was clipped by 6 bases and J by 0 bases; unmatched bases: 8. The CDR3 contains 16 residues. CDR1 is LNHDA and CDR2 is SQIVND in the germline V gene (reference sequence). The CDR3 loop is CASSLGQAVSGNTIYF. In nucleotides, the CDR3 is TGTGCCAGTAGCCTCGGACAGGCCGTCTCTGGAAACACCATATATTTT.

At least ten counts were recorded for this clonotype. For the CDR3, the DNA is TGTGCCACCAGCAAACCCCACCCTAAGGCTAAAGCGGGAGGGTACGAGCAGTACTTC. As protein: CATSKPHPKAKAGGYEQYF. V and J are TRBV24-1 and TRBJ2-7; 10 bases fit TRBD2. CDR1 and CDR2 from the germline V gene are KGHDR and SFDVKD. The CDR3 length is 19 residues. V was pared by 7 bases and J by 4 bases, with 21 bases of the junction left unmatched.

The rearrangement links TRBV27 to TRBJ2-1, with D hard to call. The CDR3 spans 15 residues. V lost 5 bases and J lost 7, with 18 bases in between. Germline V gives CDR1 MNHEY, CDR2 SMNVEV (reference sequence). CDR3 sequence: CASSHTREAGNEQFF. CDR3 DNA sequence: TGTGCCAGCAGTCACACGCGCGAGGCCGGGAATGAGCAGTTCTTC.

This clonotype showed up many times. The chain couples TRBV19 to TRBJ2-7; D uncertain. Per the germline V gene, CDR1 is LNHDA and CDR2 is SQIVND (reference sequence). CDR3 length equals 13 residues. Trimming pared 7 bases from V and 5 bases from J, leaving 15 bases between. CDR3 coding DNA: TGTGCCAGTAACATGGGCAGATCCGACGAGCAGTACTTC. It encodes CASNMGRSDEQYF.

The CDR3 bases are TGTGCCGCGAAGGCGCCGTCAGGGGTGTCTGTTGAGCAGTTCTTC. Protein sequence: CAAKAPSGVSVEQFF. The V call is TRBV6-1, the J call TRBJ2-1, with a possible D match to TRBD1 (6 bases). The length of the CDR3 is 15 residues. Germline loops: CDR1 MNHNS, CDR2 SASEGT. V lost 11 bases to trimming and J lost 9 bases, with 26 bases between them.

The chain is built from TRBV6-1 and TRBJ2-7; tentatively, D is TRBD2 (7 bases). Germline V gene sequence: CDR1 MNHNS, CDR2 SASEGT. The CDR3 spans 17 residues. Trimming stripped 7 bases from V and 1 base from J, with 23 bases between. The CDR3 DNA reads TGTGCCAGCAAAGTAGTGGGGGGGCTTTCTAGGTCCTACGAGCAGTACTTC. Protein: CASKVVGGLSRSYEQYF.

This clonotype was counted at least ten times. The chain uses TRBV5-1 and TRBJ2-5; 10 bases fit TRBD1. Germline assignment: CDR1 SGHRS and CDR2 YFSETQ. V lost 0 bases to trimming and J lost 5 bases; unmatched junction nucleotides: 7. This CDR3 region has 16 residues. The CDR3 DNA follows: TGCGCCAGCAGCTTGGGGACAGGGGGAAATTGGGAGACCCAGTACTTC. As protein: CASSLGTGGNWETQYF.

The table lists this clonotype with many counts. The chain has TRBV7-9 and TRBJ1-1; D is uncertain. The CDR3 consists of 15 residues. V was pared by 1 base and J by 0 bases, with 9 bases between. Looked up from germline, CDR1 is SEHNR and CDR2 is FQNEAQ (reference sequence). The DNA for the CDR3 is TGTGCCAGCAGCTTAGGACGGTTAATGAACACTGAAGCTTTCTTT. This translates into CASSLGRLMNTEAFF.

The sample holds many counts of this clonotype. This rearrangement joins TRBV20-1 to TRBJ2-3, with 8 bases identical to TRBD1. V trimming: 7 bases; J trimming: 2 bases; junction bases outside the gene matches: 14. The CDR3 spans 16 residues. Germline V CDR1 and CDR2: DFQATT, SNEGSKA (reference sequence). CDR3 in DNA: TGCAGTGTCTCATATCCGGGACAGGCGAACACAGATACGCAGTATTTT. The encoded protein is CSVSYPGQANTDTQYF.

Concerning this clonotype: With only one base between it and a far larger clone, this is likely a read error. The chain has TRBV6-4 and TRBJ1-5; TRBD1 matches at 9 bases. The germline gives CDR1 MRHNA, CDR2 SNTAGT. The CDR3 loop spans 15 amino acids. The CDR3 reads CASSPGTGRNQAQHF. The CDR3 DNA reads TGTGCCAGCAGTCCCGGGACAGGGCGAAATCAGGCCCAGCATTTT.

V gene TRBV15 combines with J gene TRBJ1-1, with D tentatively TRBD1 (6 bases). The V end was cut by 1 base, the J end by 6 bases, with 12 bases between. There are 14 residues in the CDR3. The germline gives CDR1 LNHNV, CDR2 YYDKDF (reference sequence). CDR3 coding DNA: TGTGCCACCAGCAGAGCCACAGGGTTGTCTGAAGCTTTCTTT. Its protein product is CATSRATGLSEAFF.

This clonotype was observed many times. The chain recombines TRBV12-3 or TRBV12-4 with TRBJ2-7; TRBD2 matches at 9 bases. This CDR3 is built from 14 residues. V lost 1 base, J lost 7 bases, and 5 bases stayed unmatched. CDR3 sequence (DNA): TGTGCCAGCAGTTTAGGCGGGGGGGCAGGGGAGCAGTACTTC. Protein sequence: CASSLGGGAGEQYF.

As regards this clonotype: An end of the junction differs from the germline gene, which may be a read error. This chain joins TRBV5-1 and TRBJ1-2; tentatively, D is TRBD1 (5 bases). This CDR3 comprises 14 residues. CDR1 is SGHRS, CDR2 YFSETQ, per germline. The CDR3 region has the DNA TGTGCCAGCAGCTTAGGATCAGGGAACTATGGCTACACCTTC. This codes for CASSLGSGNYGYTF.

At least ten counts were recorded for this clonotype. V and J are TRBV12-3 or TRBV12-4 and TRBJ1-4; the D gene is possibly TRBD1 (6 bases). This CDR3 region has 12 residues. The germline V and J ends were trimmed by 5 bases and 7 bases, with 8 bases remaining between them. Here the CDR3 reads CASSEQGEKLFF. CDR3 DNA sequence: TGTGCCAGCAGTGAACAGGGTGAAAAACTGTTTTTT.

This clonotype came up many times. The J gene is TRBJ2-3, the V gene TRBV30; maybe TRBD1 (6 bases). The CDR3 has 13 amino acids. Germline V CDR1 and CDR2: GTSNPN, SVGIG (reference sequence). Trimming stripped 4 bases from V and 3 bases from J, with 11 bases between. The CDR3 is CAWNREKTDTQYF. CDR3 bases: TGTGCCTGGAACAGGGAAAAGACAGATACGCAGTATTTT.

This clonotype was seen repeatedly, ten times or more. The CDR3 coding sequence is TGTGCCAGTAGCGAATTAGGGACTAGCGGGAACCAAGAGACCCAGTACTTC. Translation gives CASSELGTSGNQETQYF. The V call is TRBV19, the J call TRBJ2-5; 13 bases agree with TRBD2. J gave up 0 bases and V 6 bases, and 7 bases lay outside the gene matches. In germline, CDR1 is LNHDA, CDR2 SQIVND (reference sequence). The CDR3 is 17 residues long.

This clonotype was counted many times. The chain joins TRBV12-3 or TRBV12-4 to TRBJ2-2, with TRBD2 matching over 12 bases. The CDR3 spans 16 residues. After removal of 3 bases from V and 8 bases from J, the junction contained 7 bases not matched to a gene. The CDR3, as DNA: TGTGCCAGCAGTTTGGGGCTAGCGGGAGGGTTGGGGGAGCTGTTTTTT. It codes for CASSLGLAGGLGELFF.

Notes on this clonotype: With a far larger clone one base away, a read error is the likely cause. The J gene is TRBJ1-3, the V gene TRBV27; the D is unclear. Germline V gives CDR1 MNHEY, CDR2 SMNVEV (reference sequence). There are 16 residues in the CDR3. The CDR3 nucleotides are TGTGCCAGAAGTTACACAAGACTGAGCTCTGGAAACACCATATATTTT. Translated, it gives CARSYTRLSSGNTIYF.